One and the same sample provided the 30 T cell receptor beta chains below, sequenced in a study of shared clonotypes between healthy human individuals. The data were produced by immunoSEQ multiplex PCR, yet TCRdb's version contains in-frame clones alone and is incomplete. This table has about 230,000 clones, 65% appearing once. Sequencing used memory CD4+ T cells sorted from blood. The sample's subset: CD45RA-negative fraction. These receptors originate from a young man in good health.

The rearrangement uses TRBV4-3 and TRBJ2-7; D remains ambiguous. This CDR3 spans 16 amino acids. V was pared by 2 bases and J by 0 bases, with 14 bases between. Looked up from germline, CDR1 is LGHNA and CDR2 is YSLEER. CDR3 nucleotides: TGCGCCAGCAGCCAATATATGTCAAGGGACTCCTACGAGCAGTACTTC. Residues: CASSQYMSRDSYEQYF.

The chain employs TRBV28 and TRBJ2-1; the D is unclear. Per germline, CDR1 MDHEN and CDR2 SYDVKM. V shed 7 bases and J shed 8 bases, with 27 bases lying between them. The CDR3 is 17 amino acids. CDR3 loop: CASTTLSRGRLVDEQFF. The DNA for the CDR3 is TGTGCCAGCACCACCCTATCGCGAGGCCGGTTGGTGGATGAGCAGTTCTTC.

This clone was detected only a few times. The V gene is TRBV18, the J gene TRBJ1-4, with 7 bases fitting TRBD1. With 4 bases clipped from V and 5 bases from J, the junction kept 4 bases outside the gene matches. This CDR3 contains 14 residues. In germline, CDR1 is KGHSH, CDR2 LQKENI. In DNA form, the CDR3 reads TGTGCCAGCTCACAACACAGGGGCAATGAAAAACTGTTTTTT. Translation: CASSQHRGNEKLFF. Based on the CDR3 plus reference TRBV18 and TRBJ1-4, the full variable domain is NAGVMQNPRHLVRRRGQEARLRCSPMKGHSHVYWYRQLPEEGLKFMVYLQKENIIDESGMPKERFSAEFPKEGPSILRIQQVVRGDSAAYFCASSQHRGNEKLFFGSGTQLSVL.

V is TRBV5-1 and J is TRBJ2-5, with D possibly TRBD1 on 6 matching bases. The CDR3 is made up of 14 amino acids. Looked up from germline, CDR1 is SGHRS and CDR2 is YFSETQ. Deletions cut 2 bases from V and 5 bases from J, with 13 bases between. CDR3 protein: CASSFPGVMETQYF. CDR3 nucleotides: TGCGCCAGCAGCTTTCCAGGGGTGATGGAGACCCAGTACTTC.

As concerns this clone: Only one base separates this from a far larger clonotype, so it likely reflects a read error. V gene TRBV18 combines with J gene TRBJ2-1, with D perhaps TRBD2 (6 bases). V was clipped by 3 bases and J by 8 bases, with 8 bases between them. Germline lookup yields CDR1 KGHSH and CDR2 LQKENI. The CDR3 is 12 residues long. CDR3 bases: TGTGCCAGCTCACCCTTAGCGGATGAGCAGTTCTTC. Translation gives CASSPLADEQFF.

This rearrangement joins TRBV7-3 to TRBJ2-5; a weak D match, TRBD1 (7 bases). CDR1 is SGHTA, CDR2 FQGTGA, per germline. Between the trimmed V and J ends, which lost 5 bases and 2 bases, there was a span of 12 bases. This CDR3 is 14 amino acids long. The CDR3 coding sequence is TGTGCCAGCAGCGCCCAGGGGGGACAAGAGACCCAGTACTTC. It is translated as CASSAQGGQETQYF. The whole variable domain, remainder taken from reference TRBV7-3 and TRBJ2-5, is GAGVSQTPSNKVTEKGKYVELRCDPISGHTALYWYRQSLGQGPEFLIYFQGTGAADDSGLPNDRFFAVRPEGSVSTLKIQRTERGDSAVYLCASSAQGGQETQYFGPGTRLLVL.

This sequence joins TRBV2 and TRBJ1-3; no clear D. V shed 2 bases and J shed 0 bases, with 11 bases lying between them. CDR1 is SNHLY, CDR2 FYNNEI, per germline. The CDR3 extends over 16 amino acids. The CDR3 is CASSESISFSGNTIYF. The DNA of the CDR3 is TGTGCCAGCAGTGAATCAATAAGCTTCTCTGGAAACACCATATATTTT.

The chain is built from TRBV5-1 and TRBJ2-5; D remains unclear. Germline-derived CDR1 and CDR2 are SGHRS and YFSETQ. V shed 0 bases and J shed 1 base, with 7 bases lying between them. There are 14 residues in the CDR3. The CDR3: CASSLDSTQETQYF. DNA of the CDR3: TGCGCCAGCAGCTTGGATAGCACCCAAGAGACCCAGTACTTC.

V and J are TRBV10-3 and TRBJ2-7; 8 bases are shared with TRBD1. The CDR3 contains 13 residues. V shed 11 bases and J 5 bases; nucleotides not matched to a gene: 11. Looked up from germline, CDR1 is ENHRY and CDR2 is SYGVKD. CDR3 sequence (DNA): TGTGCCGTCTCCGACAGGGGAGCGAACGAGCAGTACTTC. This sequence encodes CAVSDRGANEQYF.

The rearrangement links TRBV28 to TRBJ2-3; possible D gene TRBD2, 6 bases. This CDR3 spans 14 amino acids. Germline V CDR1 and CDR2: MDHEN, SYDVKM. The CDR3 DNA follows: TGTGCAGCTAGCGTGGAAGCTAGCACAGATACGCAGTATTTT. Its protein is CAASVEASTDTQYF.

The chain uses TRBV5-5 and TRBJ2-5; no reliable D call. V dropped 0 bases and J dropped 7 bases, with 13 bases sitting between them. This CDR3 is built from 14 residues. Germline V lookup: CDR1 SGHKS, CDR2 YYEKEE (reference sequence). The CDR3 region is CASSLEGGPWTQYF. DNA for the CDR3: TGTGCCAGCAGCTTGGAGGGCGGCCCGTGGACCCAGTACTTC.

This clone has ten or more counts. The chain has TRBV4-3 and TRBJ1-4, with D possibly matching TRBD1 (5 bases). CDR3 length: 19 amino acids. V lost 0 bases, J lost 13 bases, and 30 bases lay in between. Per germline, CDR1 LGHNA and CDR2 YSLEER. CDR3 bases: TGCGCCAGCAGCCAAGACCAATTAACAACAGCGGGTGCTATTGGGGGACTGTTTTTT. This translates into CASSQDQLTTAGAIGGLFF.

The CDR3 nucleotides read TGTGCCAGCAGCGTACCGGGGGGACCAAGGGCCACTGAAGCTTTCTTT. It translates to CASSVPGGPRATEAFF. The chain carries TRBV5-8 and TRBJ1-1; tentatively, D is TRBD1 (5 bases). V gave up 4 bases and J gave up 4 bases, with 20 bases separating them. The CDR3 consists of 16 residues. The V gene's germline CDR1 is SGHTS and CDR2 YDEGEE.

This clone was found a few times. The V and J genes are TRBV7-9 and TRBJ2-5; no clear D gene. The CDR3 length is 14 residues. The germline CDR1 and CDR2 sequences are SEHNR and FQNEAQ (reference sequence). V lost 1 base and J lost 5, with 11 bases in between. The CDR3 bases are TGTGCCAGCAGCTTAGGGGGATTTCCGGAGACCCAGTACTTC. Encoded protein: CASSLGGFPETQYF.

The genes are TRBV29-1 and TRBJ1-2; possibly TRBD1 for D (6 bases). Trimming took off 5 bases at V and 8 bases at J, with 24 bases between the two ends. The CDR3 has 15 amino acids. Germline-derived CDR1 and CDR2 are SQVTM and ANQGSEA. Here the CDR3 reads CSVLEGVAGAGGYTF. The CDR3 DNA reads as TGCAGCGTTCTAGAAGGGGTGGCGGGGGCAGGAGGCTACACCTTC.

The chain links TRBV28 to TRBJ1-2; unclear D gene. Germline V gene lookup returns CDR1 MDHEN and CDR2 SYDVKM. The V and J ends lost 1 base and 4 bases respectively, with 10 bases between them. This CDR3 has 14 amino acids. The CDR3 bases are TGTGCCAGCAGTTTATCAACAACCTCCTATGGCTACACCTTC. Translated, it gives CASSLSTTSYGYTF.

V is TRBV7-2 and J is TRBJ2-2; D ambiguous. This CDR3 comprises 12 residues. With 1 base removed from V and 6 bases from J, the gap between germline ends came to 3 bases. CDR1 is SGHTA and CDR2 is FQGNSA in the germline V gene. The CDR3, as DNA: TGTGCCAGCAGCTTAGATGCCGGGGAGCTGTTTTTT. Protein: CASSLDAGELFF.

V usage is TRBV5-4 and J usage is TRBJ1-5; D ambiguous. The germline V gene has CDR1 SGHNT and CDR2 YYREEE (reference sequence). The V gene lost 4 bases and the J gene lost 0 bases, with 8 bases spanning the gap. The CDR3 loop spans 14 amino acids. The DNA for the CDR3 is TGTGCCAGCAGCCTTGCCAATAGCAATCAGCCCCAGCATTTT. This codes for CASSLANSNQPQHF.

The CDR3 region is CASSKQATLYEQYF. For the CDR3, the DNA is TGTGCCAGCAGTAAGCAGGCTACCCTCTACGAGCAGTACTTC. The V and J genes are TRBV6-5 and TRBJ2-7; D is unclear. Germline-derived CDR1 and CDR2 are MNHEY and SVGAGI. The CDR3 consists of 14 residues. The ends were cut back, 5 bases at V and 3 bases at J, with 14 bases in the middle.

In this sample, this clone turned up once. This sequence joins TRBV27 and TRBJ2-7, with D tentatively TRBD1 (5 bases). Germline V gene sequence: CDR1 MNHEY, CDR2 SMNVEV (reference sequence). CDR3 length: 14 residues. V lost 6 bases, J lost 4 bases, and 16 bases lay in between. CDR3 residues: CASSARTPDYEQYF. In DNA form, the CDR3 reads TGTGCCAGCAGCGCACGGACACCAGATTACGAGCAGTACTTC.

The rearrangement uses TRBV7-3 and TRBJ1-3, with TRBD1 identical over 10 bases. Germline values: CDR1 SGHTA, CDR2 FQGTGA. This CDR3 has 15 amino acids. J lost 4 bases, V lost 6 bases, and 6 bases had no gene match. This chain's CDR3 is CASRQGTGVGNTIYF. The DNA of the CDR3 is TGTGCCAGCAGGCAGGGGACAGGGGTAGGAAACACCATATATTTT.

In this sample, this clone turned up a few times. The V gene is TRBV5-1, the J gene TRBJ1-1; D is unclear. Per the germline V gene, CDR1 is SGHRS and CDR2 is YFSETQ. This CDR3 contains 14 residues. Trimming removed 4 bases from V and 1 base from J, with 11 bases in between. The CDR3 DNA follows: TGCGCCAGCAGCGCATCAGGATCGAACACTGAAGCTTTCTTT. Translating it yields CASSASGSNTEAFF.

The genes are TRBV14 and TRBJ2-1, with 9 bases aligning to TRBD1. J gave up 4 bases and V 3 bases, and 10 bases lay outside the gene matches. The CDR3 spans 17 residues. Germline V CDR1 and CDR2: SGHDN, FVKESK. The DNA for the CDR3 is TGTGCCAGCAGCCAGCTTCTGGGACAGGGTTCGTACAATGAGCAGTTCTTC. It codes for CASSQLLGQGSYNEQFF.

This clone was observed a handful of times. The chain uses TRBV27 and TRBJ1-4, with 7 bases lining up with TRBD1. Unmatched junction bases numbered 11, after V lost 5 bases and J lost 11 bases. The CDR3 consists of 14 residues. Germline lookup yields CDR1 MNHEY and CDR2 SMNVEV (reference sequence). The CDR3 DNA sequence: TGTGCCAGCAGTACACTGACAGGGAGAGAGAAACTGTTTTTT. This translates into CASSTLTGREKLFF. The full variable domain, with the rest looked up from reference TRBV27 and TRBJ1-4, is EAQVTQNPRYLITVTGKKLTVTCSQNMNHEYMSWYRQDPGLGLRQIYYSMNVEVTDKGDVPEGYKVSRKEKRNFPLILESPSPNQTSLYFCASSTLTGREKLFFGSGTQLSVL.

V usage is TRBV20-1 and J usage is TRBJ2-3; maybe TRBD1 (6 bases). Germline-derived CDR1 and CDR2 are DFQATT and SNEGSKA (reference sequence). This CDR3 has 11 amino acids. Trimming removed 8 bases from V and 6 bases from J, with 12 bases in between. CDR3 coding DNA: TGCAGTACAGGGATGACGGATACGCAGTATTTT. As protein: CSTGMTDTQYF.

This clone was observed a handful of times. The chain has TRBV29-1 and TRBJ2-1; D may match TRBD1 or TRBD2 (5 bases each). The CDR3 is 17 residues long. From germline, CDR1 is SQVTM and CDR2 ANQGSEA. The V and J ends lost 5 bases and 2 bases respectively, with 22 bases between them. In DNA, the CDR3 is TGCAGCGTTCCGGGGCAGGGCATCCGCGATGCCTACAATGAGCAGTTCTTC. It specifies CSVPGQGIRDAYNEQFF.

This clone was detected only a few times. The V and J genes are TRBV28 and TRBJ1-5; possibly TRBD1 for D (5 bases). With 4 bases removed from V and 4 bases from J, the gap between germline ends came to 11 bases. CDR1 is MDHEN, CDR2 SYDVKM, per germline. CDR3 length: 14 amino acids. Written as DNA, the CDR3 is TGTGCCAGCAGTTCAGGGACGATAAATCAGCCCCAGCATTTT. Its protein is CASSSGTINQPQHF. Combining the CDR3 with reference TRBV28 and TRBJ1-5 gives the whole variable domain DVKVTQSSRYLVKRTGEKVFLECVQDMDHENMFWYRQDPGLGLRLIYFSYDVKMKEKGDIPEGYSVSREKKERFSLILESASTNQTSMYLCASSSGTINQPQHFGDGTRLSIL.

The chain has TRBV28 and TRBJ2-5; TRBD2 aligns across 8 bases. This CDR3 is built from 16 residues. The J segment lost 5 bases and the V segment lost 8 bases, leaving 16 bases of the junction unmatched. Germline-derived CDR1 and CDR2 are MDHEN and SYDVKM. The CDR3 region has the DNA TGTGCCAGCCTCCCGGGGGGGGCGGGAGTCCGGGAGACCCAGTACTTC. It codes for CASLPGGAGVRETQYF.

This clone was found a few times. This sequence joins TRBV6-1 and TRBJ1-5, with 9 bases that match TRBD1. Germline CDR1 reads MNHNS; CDR2 reads SASEGT. After removal of 5 bases from V and 3 bases from J, the junction contained 5 bases not matched to a gene. This CDR3 comprises 15 residues. CDR3 region: CASSRQGGHNQPQHF. As DNA, the CDR3 is TGTGCCAGCAGTCGACAGGGGGGTCACAATCAGCCCCAGCATTTT.

This clone was observed many times. This chain joins TRBV6-1 and TRBJ1-3; no definite D call. The CDR3 spans 16 residues. V was shortened by 3 bases and J by 0 bases, with 12 bases between the two germline ends. CDR1 and CDR2 from the germline V gene are MNHNS and SASEGT. As DNA, the CDR3 is TGTGCCAGCAGTGATCTAGAGCCGGACTCTGGAAACACCATATATTTT. Amino acid sequence: CASSDLEPDSGNTIYF.